This TCR beta chain was profiled in a study of blood T cell repertoires in COVID-19. About the research overall: The United States, Italy and Spain supplied acute and convalescent COVID-19 samples.

Germline CDR1 and CDR2: SEHNR and FQNEAQ (reference sequence). V was trimmed by 0 bases and J by 5 bases, leaving 16 bases between them. This CDR3 spans 16 amino acids. TCRdb's table, derived via immunoSEQ multiplex PCR, lists solely in-frame clones and lacks some. The sample includes 110,000 to 150,000 clones, almost 85% of them seen just once. The chain has TRBV7-9 and TRBJ1-1; D is perhaps TRBD1 (5 bases). This clonotype was obtained from a man in his forties or fifties with acute COVID-19. Source material: PBMCs or T cells enriched from blood (not recorded which). The CDR3 protein is CASSLAGRGAETEAFF. CDR3 in DNA: TGTGCCAGCAGCTTAGCTGGGCGGGGCGCCGAAACTGAAGCTTTCTTT. The variable domain in full, completed from reference TRBV7-9 and TRBJ1-1, reads DTGVSQNPRHKITKRGQNVTFRCDPISEHNRLYWYRQTLGQGPEFLTYFQNEAQLEKSRLLSDRFSAERPKGSFSTLEIQRTEQGDSAMYLCASSLAGRGAETEAFFGQGTRLTVV.